The TCR beta chain described here comes from a study of metastatic and nonmetastatic thyroid tumors. All patients were untreated before thyroid surgery. The V end was cut by 10 bases, the J end by 5 bases, with 20 bases between. CDR1 is MNHNS and CDR2 is SASEGT in the germline V gene. This CDR3 has 14 amino acids. TCRdb re-called the PCR reads through MiXCR. The table records approximately 42,000 clones, approximately 24% of them present only once. This receptor was taken from a female donor with papillary thyroid cancer or a benign thyroid nodule (not recorded which). Some clones in this sample may be carry-over from other donors' samples. The sample consisted of tumor tissue. This chain joins TRBV6-1 and TRBJ1-1, with D perhaps TRBD1 (6 bases). The CDR3 region is CATQAMLQGTEAFF. CDR3 coding DNA: TGTGCCACCCAGGCCATGCTACAGGGAACTGAAGCTTTCTTT.